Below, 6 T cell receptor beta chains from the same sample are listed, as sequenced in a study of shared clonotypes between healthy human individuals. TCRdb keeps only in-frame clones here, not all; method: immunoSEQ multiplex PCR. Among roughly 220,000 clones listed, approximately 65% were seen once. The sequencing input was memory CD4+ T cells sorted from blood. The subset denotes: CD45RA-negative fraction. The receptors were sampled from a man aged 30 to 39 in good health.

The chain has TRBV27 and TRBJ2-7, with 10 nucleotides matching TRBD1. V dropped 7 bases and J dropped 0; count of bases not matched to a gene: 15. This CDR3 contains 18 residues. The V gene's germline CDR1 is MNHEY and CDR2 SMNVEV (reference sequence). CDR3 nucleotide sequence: TGTGCCAGCAACCCAGGGACAGGGGTCAGCCCTGGCTCCTACGAGCAGTACTTC. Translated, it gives CASNPGTGVSPGSYEQYF.

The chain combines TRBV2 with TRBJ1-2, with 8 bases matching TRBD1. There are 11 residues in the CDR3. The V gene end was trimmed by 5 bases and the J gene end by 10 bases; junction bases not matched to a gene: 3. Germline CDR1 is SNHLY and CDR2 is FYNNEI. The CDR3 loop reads CASSSGGVYTF. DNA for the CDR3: TGTGCCAGCAGTTCAGGGGGCGTCTACACCTTC.

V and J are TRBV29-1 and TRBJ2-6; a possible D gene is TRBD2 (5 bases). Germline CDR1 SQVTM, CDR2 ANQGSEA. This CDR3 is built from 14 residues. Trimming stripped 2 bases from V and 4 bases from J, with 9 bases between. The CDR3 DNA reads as TGCAGCGTTGAAATGAGCGGAGGGGCCAACGTCCTGACTTTC. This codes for CSVEMSGGANVLTF.

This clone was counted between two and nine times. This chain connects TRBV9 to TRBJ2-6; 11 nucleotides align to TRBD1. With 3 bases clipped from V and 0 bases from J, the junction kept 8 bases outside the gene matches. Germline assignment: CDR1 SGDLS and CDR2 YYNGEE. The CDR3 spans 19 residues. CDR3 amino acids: CASSATGQGAVSGANVLTF. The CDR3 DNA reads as TGTGCCAGCAGCGCGACCGGACAGGGGGCCGTCTCTGGGGCCAACGTCCTGACTTTC.

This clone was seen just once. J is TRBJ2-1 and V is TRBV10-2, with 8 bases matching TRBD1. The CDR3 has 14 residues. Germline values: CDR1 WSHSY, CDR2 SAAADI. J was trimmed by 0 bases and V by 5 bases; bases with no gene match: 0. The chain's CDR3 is CASSQGASYNEQFF. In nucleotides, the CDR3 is TGCGCCAGCAGTCAGGGGGCCTCCTACAATGAGCAGTTCTTC.

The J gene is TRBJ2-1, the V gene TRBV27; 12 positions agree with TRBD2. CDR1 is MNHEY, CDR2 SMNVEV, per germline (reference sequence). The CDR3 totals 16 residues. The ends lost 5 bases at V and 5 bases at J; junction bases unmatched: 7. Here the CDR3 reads CASSPRLAGADNEQFF. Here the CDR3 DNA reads TGTGCCAGCAGTCCCAGACTAGCGGGAGCAGACAATGAGCAGTTCTTC.